The sequence of this T cell receptor beta chain was determined in a study of blood T cell repertoires in COVID-19. Original processing methods: Reference gene primer amplification in the assay estimated nucleated cell counts. Data came from immunoSEQ multiplex PCR; TCRdb stores just in-frame clones and leaves some out. The V and J calls and clone size come from that table; D and trimming were worked out from the DNA. The sample lists more than 200,000 clones; around four fifths were seen once. Trimming took 8 bases from V and 3 from J; bases not matched to a gene: 10. CDR1 SQVTM and CDR2 ANQGSEA come from the germline V gene. The CDR3 loop spans 14 amino acids.

Sequenced: peripheral blood. The chain links TRBV29-1 to TRBJ1-5; 7 positions match TRBD1. The TCR sequence derives from a man aged 35-49 years with active or convalescent COVID-19. The CDR3 nucleotides are TGCAGCTACAGGTCGGGGACAGACAATCAGCCCCAGCATTTT. Translation: CSYRSGTDNQPQHF.